These 16 T cell receptor beta chains came from one sample sequenced in a study of T cells after posttransplantation cyclophosphamide. Busulfan-fludarabine conditioning, marrow transplant, and cyclophosphamide on days +3 and +4 were administered. Method: immunoSEQ multiplex PCR; TCRdb's copy keeps in-frame clones and lacks some. The sample yields 9,500 to 13,000 clones, without any singletons. This sample comprised PBMCs, obtained after allogeneic stem cell transplant with posttransplant cyclophosphamide. The source is a female patient in her thirties or forties who received an allogeneic stem cell transplant from a related donor, was CMV-positive, and had no GVHD. These T cells may partly come from the graft donor.

This clone was recorded at least ten times. V usage is TRBV2 and J usage is TRBJ2-3; TRBD2 aligns across 11 bases. With 4 bases clipped from V and 0 bases from J, the junction kept 3 bases outside the gene matches. From germline, CDR1 is SNHLY and CDR2 FYNNEI. This CDR3 region has 16 residues. CDR3 sequence reads: CASSAGLAASTDTQYF. The CDR3 nucleotides read TGTGCCAGCAGTGCGGGACTAGCGGCTAGCACAGATACGCAGTATTTT. Together with reference TRBV2 and TRBJ2-3, the CDR3 gives the full variable domain: EPEVTQTPSHQVTQMGQEVILRCVPISNHLYFYWYRQILGQKVEFLVSFYNNEISEKSEIFDDQFSVERPDGSNFTLKIRSTKLEDSAMYFCASSAGLAASTDTQYFGPGTRLTVL.

This clone was detected ten times or more. This sequence joins TRBV25-1 and TRBJ2-6; D not resolved. The CDR3 consists of 16 residues. Between the trimmed V and J ends, which lost 3 bases and 0 bases, there was a span of 9 bases. Germline V CDR1 and CDR2: MGHDK, SYGVNS. The CDR3, as DNA: TGTGCCAGCAGTGATCCCAGGAGCTCTGGGGCCAACGTCCTGACTTTC. Protein: CASSDPRSSGANVLTF.

This clone was seen many times. V usage is TRBV7-2 and J usage is TRBJ1-1, with D perhaps TRBD1 (6 bases). The CDR3 runs to 16 residues. Trimming cost V 0 bases and J 10 bases, with 21 bases left between them. The germline CDR1 and CDR2 sequences are SGHTA and FQGNSA. CDR3 protein: CASSLAGGGTGLVAFF. The CDR3, as DNA: TGTGCCAGCAGCTTAGCCGGGGGGGGTACAGGGTTGGTAGCTTTCTTT. Based on the CDR3 plus reference TRBV7-2 and TRBJ1-1, the full variable domain is GAGVSQSPSNKVTEKGKDVELRCDPISGHTALYWYRQSLGQGLEFLIYFQGNSAPDKSGLPSDRFSAERTGGSVSTLTIQRTQQEDSAVYLCASSLAGGGTGLVAFFGQGTRLTVV.

This clone was recorded at least ten times. V usage is TRBV28 and J usage is TRBJ2-7; 9 bases agree with TRBD1. Germline V lookup: CDR1 MDHEN, CDR2 SYDVKM. Trimming took 5 bases from V and 5 from J; bases not matched to a gene: 13. The CDR3 runs to 16 residues. CDR3 region: CASSPQAGTGLNEQYF. Here the CDR3 DNA reads TGTGCCAGCAGTCCTCAAGCCGGGACAGGGCTGAACGAGCAGTACTTC.

This clone was counted many times. CDR3 protein: CASSSQGRNYGYTF. CDR3 nucleotides: TGTGCCAGCAGTTCCCAGGGAAGGAACTATGGCTACACCTTC. V usage is TRBV12-3 or TRBV12-4 and J usage is TRBJ1-2, with D perhaps matching TRBD1 (5 bases). This CDR3 is 14 amino acids long. Deletions cut 4 bases from V and 2 bases from J, with 11 bases between.

At least ten counts were recorded for this clone. The CDR3 DNA sequence: TGTGCCAGTAGCCGGGACAGGGGTGACCTACGAGAGCAGTACTTC. Its protein is CASSRDRGDLREQYF. The gene calls are TRBV19 and TRBJ2-7; 10 nucleotides agree with TRBD1. The V segment lost 6 bases and the J segment 7 bases; nucleotides outside the gene matches: 12. The length of the CDR3 is 15 residues. Germline CDR1 is LNHDA and CDR2 is SQIVND (reference sequence).

Many counts were recorded for this clone. The chain has TRBV10-2 and TRBJ2-7; D is undetermined. Germline V gene sequence: CDR1 WSHSY, CDR2 SAAADI. This CDR3 has 11 residues. The ends were cut back, 3 bases at V and 4 bases at J, with 4 bases in the middle. Here the CDR3 reads CASSDRYEQYF. The CDR3 DNA reads TGCGCCAGCAGTGACAGGTACGAGCAGTACTTC.

This clone was observed at least ten times. The chain links TRBV5-5 to TRBJ2-7; D is uncertain. V lost 4 bases and J 1 base, leaving 9 bases between the germline ends. Germline assignment: CDR1 SGHKS and CDR2 YYEKEE (reference sequence). The CDR3 runs to 13 residues. The DNA of the CDR3 is TGTGCCAGCAGCCCAGTAAATTCCTACGAGCAGTACTTC. Its translation: CASSPVNSYEQYF.

This clone was seen ten or more times. The chain is built from TRBV28 and TRBJ1-1; D is unresolved. V gave up 2 bases and J gave up 7 bases, with 14 bases separating them. Germline lookup yields CDR1 MDHEN and CDR2 SYDVKM. The CDR3 extends over 14 amino acids. CDR3: CASSLTRVRSEAFF. The DNA for the CDR3 is TGTGCCAGCAGTTTAACGAGGGTTCGGAGTGAAGCTTTCTTT. The full variable domain, in which reference TRBV28 and TRBJ1-1 provide the parts outside the CDR3, is DVKVTQSSRYLVKRTGEKVFLECVQDMDHENMFWYRQDPGLGLRLIYFSYDVKMKEKGDIPEGYSVSREKKERFSLILESASTNQTSMYLCASSLTRVRSEAFFGQGTRLTVV.

This clone was detected many times. The genes are TRBV28 and TRBJ1-5; possibly TRBD1 for D (6 bases). Germline V gives CDR1 MDHEN, CDR2 SYDVKM. The V end lost 10 bases, the J end lost 9 bases, and 19 bases lay between the germline ends. The CDR3 covers 13 residues. In DNA form, the CDR3 reads TGTGCCACAACTCCGGGACAAACTATGCCCCAGCATTTT. Its translation: CATTPGQTMPQHF. The full variable domain, in which reference TRBV28 and TRBJ1-5 provide the parts outside the CDR3, is DVKVTQSSRYLVKRTGEKVFLECVQDMDHENMFWYRQDPGLGLRLIYFSYDVKMKEKGDIPEGYSVSREKKERFSLILESASTNQTSMYLCATTPGQTMPQHFGDGTRLSIL.

This clone was counted at least ten times. The chain joins TRBV12-3 or TRBV12-4 to TRBJ1-1; no firm D call. The CDR3 is 14 amino acids. The germline V and J ends were trimmed by 6 bases and 1 base, with 12 bases remaining between them. CDR3 DNA sequence: TGTGCCAGCAGGAGGAGGGTTCAGAACACTGAAGCTTTCTTT. Encoded protein: CASRRRVQNTEAFF.

This clone was detected ten times or more. V and J are TRBV5-5 and TRBJ1-5, with 7 bases identical to TRBD1. Unmatched junction bases numbered 13, after V lost 0 bases and J lost 7 bases. From germline, CDR1 is SGHKS and CDR2 YYEKEE (reference sequence). CDR3 length equals 17 residues. CDR3 residues: CASSLVLLTGVRQPQHF. In DNA form, the CDR3 reads TGTGCCAGCAGCTTGGTCCTTCTTACAGGGGTAAGGCAGCCCCAGCATTTT.

This clone was observed a few times. This chain connects TRBV15 to TRBJ2-7; a possible D gene is TRBD1 (6 bases). The V end was cut by 0 bases, the J end by 4 bases, with 7 bases between. Germline assignment: CDR1 LNHNV and CDR2 YYDKDF (reference sequence). CDR3 size: 13 residues. For the CDR3, the DNA is TGTGCCACCAGCAGAGAAGGGGGTTACGAGCAGTACTTC. Amino acid sequence: CATSREGGYEQYF.

This clone was counted many times. V gene TRBV2 combines with J gene TRBJ1-1; 8 positions agree with TRBD1. Trimming took 6 bases from V and 4 from J; bases not matched to a gene: 10. This CDR3 comprises 15 residues. Germline CDR1 and CDR2: SNHLY and FYNNEI. CDR3 coding DNA: TGTGCCAGCAGATGGGACAGGCCACCTAGCACTGAAGCTTTCTTT. Encoded protein: CASRWDRPPSTEAFF.

This clone was counted ten times or more. CDR3: CASSYRGTATYNEQFF. The CDR3, as DNA: TGTGCCAGCAGTTACCGCGGGACAGCTACCTACAATGAGCAGTTCTTC. The chain couples TRBV6-5 to TRBJ2-1, with D possibly being TRBD1 (7 bases). The CDR3 is made up of 16 amino acids. The germline V and J ends were trimmed by 2 bases and 2 bases, with 13 bases remaining between them. Germline values: CDR1 MNHEY, CDR2 SVGAGI.

In its sample, this clone was seen a few times. One end of the junction varies from germline; a read error may be responsible. The genes are TRBV7-9 and TRBJ2-5; 8 bases agree with TRBD1. The CDR3 extends over 15 amino acids. Germline CDR1 and CDR2: SEHNR and FQNEAQ (reference sequence). DNA of the CDR3: TGTGCCAGCAGGTTAACACAGGGGGAAAGGGAGATCCAGTACTTC. Protein sequence: CASRLTQGEREIQYF.